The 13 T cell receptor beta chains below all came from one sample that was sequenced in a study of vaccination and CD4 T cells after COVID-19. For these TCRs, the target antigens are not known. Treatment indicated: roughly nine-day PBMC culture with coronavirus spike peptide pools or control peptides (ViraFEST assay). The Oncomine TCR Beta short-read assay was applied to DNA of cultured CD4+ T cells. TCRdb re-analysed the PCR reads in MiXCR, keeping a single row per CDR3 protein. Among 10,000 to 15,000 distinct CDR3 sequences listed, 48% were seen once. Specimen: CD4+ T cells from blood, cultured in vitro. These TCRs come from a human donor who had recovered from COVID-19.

In nucleotides, the CDR3 is TGTGCCAGCAGTGAACCCCGCACAGGGACGAGAGGCTACACCTTC. Amino acids: CASSEPRTGTRGYTF. The chain joins TRBV6-1 to TRBJ1-2, with TRBD1 as a possible D gene (6 bases). The length of the CDR3 is 15 residues. V dropped 2 bases and J dropped 8 bases, with 18 bases sitting between them. The germline V gene encodes CDR1 MNHNS and CDR2 SASEGT.

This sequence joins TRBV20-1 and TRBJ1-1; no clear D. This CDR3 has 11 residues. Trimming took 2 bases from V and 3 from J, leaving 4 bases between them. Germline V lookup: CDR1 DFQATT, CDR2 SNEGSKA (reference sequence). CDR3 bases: TGCAGTGCTAGAAGGGACACTGAAGCTTTCTTT. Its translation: CSARRDTEAFF.

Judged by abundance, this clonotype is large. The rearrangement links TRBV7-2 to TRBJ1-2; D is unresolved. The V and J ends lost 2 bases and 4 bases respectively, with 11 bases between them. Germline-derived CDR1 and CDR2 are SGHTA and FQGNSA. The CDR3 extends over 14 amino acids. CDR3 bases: TGTGCCAGCAGCTTACTTGCCCAGAGCTATGGCTACACCTTC. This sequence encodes CASSLLAQSYGYTF.

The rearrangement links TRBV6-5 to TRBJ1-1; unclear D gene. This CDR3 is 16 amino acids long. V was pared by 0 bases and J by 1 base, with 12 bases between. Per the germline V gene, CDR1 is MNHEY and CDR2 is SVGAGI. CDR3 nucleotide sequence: TGTGCCAGCAGTTACTCGAGGATATCGGCGAACACTGAAGCTTTCTTT. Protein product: CASSYSRISANTEAFF.

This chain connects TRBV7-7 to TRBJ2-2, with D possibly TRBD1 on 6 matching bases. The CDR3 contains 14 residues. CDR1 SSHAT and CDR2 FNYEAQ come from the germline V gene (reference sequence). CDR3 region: CASARLQGTGELFF. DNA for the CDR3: TGTGCTAGCGCACGGTTACAGGGCACCGGGGAGCTGTTTTTT.

DNA for the CDR3: TGTGCCAGCAGCGGACCCGGTTACCAAGAGACCCAGTACTTC. Its protein is CASSGPGYQETQYF. This sequence joins TRBV9 and TRBJ2-5; D ambiguous. The germline CDR1 and CDR2 sequences are SGDLS and YYNGEE. Trimming stripped 3 bases from V and 0 bases from J, with 9 bases between. CDR3 length equals 14 residues.

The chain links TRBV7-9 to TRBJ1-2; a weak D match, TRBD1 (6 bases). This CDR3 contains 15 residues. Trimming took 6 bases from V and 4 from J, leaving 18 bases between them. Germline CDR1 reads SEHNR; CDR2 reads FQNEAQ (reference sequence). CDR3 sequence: CASSREGGLSYGYTF. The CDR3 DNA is TGTGCCAGCAGTCGAGAGGGGGGGCTCTCCTATGGCTACACCTTC.

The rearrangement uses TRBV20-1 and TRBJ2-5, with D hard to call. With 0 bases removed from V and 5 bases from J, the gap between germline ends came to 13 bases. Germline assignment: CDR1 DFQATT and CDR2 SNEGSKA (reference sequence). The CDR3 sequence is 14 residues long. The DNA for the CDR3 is TGCAGTGCTAGAGATCGTATTCTACGGGAGACCCAGTACTTC. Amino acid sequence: CSARDRILRETQYF.

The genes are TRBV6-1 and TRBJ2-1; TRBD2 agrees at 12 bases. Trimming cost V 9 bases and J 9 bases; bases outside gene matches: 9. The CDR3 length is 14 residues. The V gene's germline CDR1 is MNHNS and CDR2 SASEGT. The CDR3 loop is CARVPGLAGSEQFF. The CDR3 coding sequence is TGTGCCAGGGTTCCGGGACTAGCGGGCAGTGAGCAGTTCTTC.

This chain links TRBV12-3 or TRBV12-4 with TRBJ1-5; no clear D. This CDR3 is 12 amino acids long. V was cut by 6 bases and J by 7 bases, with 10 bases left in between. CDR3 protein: CASSLSEQPQHF. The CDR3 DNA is TGTGCCAGCAGCCTGTCAGAACAGCCCCAGCATTTT.

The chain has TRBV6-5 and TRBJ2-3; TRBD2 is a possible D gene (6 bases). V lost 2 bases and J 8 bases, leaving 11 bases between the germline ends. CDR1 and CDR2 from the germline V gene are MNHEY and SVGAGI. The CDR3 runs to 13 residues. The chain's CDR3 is CASSYTGVGTQYF. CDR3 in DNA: TGTGCCAGCAGTTACACGGGGGTGGGTACGCAGTATTTT.

CDR3 amino acids: CSAAIPGQSYEQYF. CDR3 DNA: TGCAGTGCTGCCATTCCGGGACAGTCCTACGAGCAGTACTTC. The chain combines TRBV20-1 with TRBJ2-7; 7 bases agree with TRBD1. Trimming took 5 bases from V and 1 from J; bases not matched to a gene: 8. In germline, CDR1 is DFQATT, CDR2 SNEGSKA (reference sequence). The CDR3 consists of 14 residues.

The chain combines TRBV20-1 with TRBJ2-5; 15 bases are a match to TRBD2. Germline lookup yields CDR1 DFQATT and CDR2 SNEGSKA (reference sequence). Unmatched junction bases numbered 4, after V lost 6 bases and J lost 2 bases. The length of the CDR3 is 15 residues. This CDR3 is CSADGTSGGQETQYF. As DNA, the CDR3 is TGCAGTGCGGACGGGACTAGCGGGGGGCAAGAGACCCAGTACTTC.